This T cell receptor beta chain originates from a study of identical twins. V was clipped by 3 bases and J by 5 bases; unmatched bases: 7. Germline assignment: CDR1 MDHEN and CDR2 SYDVKM. This CDR3 comprises 14 residues. This clonotype has a count of ten or more. TCRdb redid the calling of the 5' RACE reads with MiXCR, one entry per CDR3 protein. This table holds nearly 900,000 distinct CDR3 sequences, 9% to 15% found once. This sample also appeared in a second study, on yellow fever vaccine responses in identical twins.

Sequencing input: PBMCs. This sequence joins TRBV28 and TRBJ2-7, with TRBD1 matching 7 bases. This receptor was obtained from a woman aged 18-30 years in good health. CDR3 DNA: TGTGCCAGCAGTTTCTCGGACAGGATCAACGAGCAGTACTTC. Its translation is CASSFSDRINEQYF.